Sequencing of this TCR beta chain was carried out in a study of T cells after yellow fever vaccination. This CDR3 has 14 residues. CDR1 and CDR2 from the germline V gene are SGHDN and FVKESK. V lost 4 bases to trimming and J lost 2 bases; unmatched junction nucleotides: 5. This clonotype was counted between two and nine times. Its target is unknown. TCRdb processed the 5' RACE reads anew with MiXCR; each CDR3 protein has one entry. The table has approximately 160,000 distinct CDR3 sequences, about a tenth seen once. The study's findings and limits: A small share of clonotypes appeared in both CD4 and CD8 compartments.

The chain has TRBV14 and TRBJ2-7, with TRBD2 identical over 7 bases. This clonotype was obtained from a man aged 18-30 years who received the YFV17D yellow fever vaccine. Material: CD8+ T cells sorted from PBMCs, obtained 45 days after the yellow fever booster vaccination. The DNA for the CDR3 is TGTGCCAGCAGCCGACGGGGGGAGACCTACGAGCAGTACTTC. Residues: CASSRRGETYEQYF.